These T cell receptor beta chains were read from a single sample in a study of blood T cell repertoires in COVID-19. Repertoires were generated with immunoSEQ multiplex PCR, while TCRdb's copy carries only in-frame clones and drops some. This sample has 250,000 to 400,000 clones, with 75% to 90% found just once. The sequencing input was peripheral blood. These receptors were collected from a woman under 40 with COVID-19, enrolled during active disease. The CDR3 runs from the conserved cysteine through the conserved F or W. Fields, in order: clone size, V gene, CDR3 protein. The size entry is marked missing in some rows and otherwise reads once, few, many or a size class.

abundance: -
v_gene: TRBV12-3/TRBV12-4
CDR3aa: CASSWDSDTQYF

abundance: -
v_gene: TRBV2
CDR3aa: CASRQDSINTEAFF

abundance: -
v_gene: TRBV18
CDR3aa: CASSQQGSYGYTF

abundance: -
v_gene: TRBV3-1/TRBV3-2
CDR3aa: CASSAETGFSGANVLTF

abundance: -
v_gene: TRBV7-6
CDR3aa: CASSLGLAGEIGELFF

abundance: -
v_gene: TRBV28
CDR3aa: CASRHSGDTGELFF

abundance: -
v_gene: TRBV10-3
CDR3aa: CAISVQGTYGYTF

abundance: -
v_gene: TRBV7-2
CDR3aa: CASSSYRGSGVGYTF

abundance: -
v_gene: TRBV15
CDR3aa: CATSRDQQGLGEAFF

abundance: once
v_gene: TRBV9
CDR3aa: CASSVQGTSNNEQFF

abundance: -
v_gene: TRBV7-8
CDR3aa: CASSQDRADTGELFF

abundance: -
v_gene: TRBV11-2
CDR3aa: CASSLDPPEYGYTF

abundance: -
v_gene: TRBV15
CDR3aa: CATSRDGLSSYEQYF

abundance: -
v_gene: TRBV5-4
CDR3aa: CASSFPGRGTEAFF

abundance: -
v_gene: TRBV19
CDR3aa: CASNDRGPMNTEAFF

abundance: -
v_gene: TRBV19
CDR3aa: CASSIVSNTGELFF

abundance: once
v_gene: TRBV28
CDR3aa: CASSPSGGDSNQPQHF

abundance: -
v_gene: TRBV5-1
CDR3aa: CASSLEDRSYEQYF

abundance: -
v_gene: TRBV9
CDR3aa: CASSRTRQVYEQYF

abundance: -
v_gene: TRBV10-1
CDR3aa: CASTEGPSSGNTIYF

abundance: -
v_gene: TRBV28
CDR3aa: CASSTDRGAQPQHF

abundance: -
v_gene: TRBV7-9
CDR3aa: CASSLRTGRINYGYTF

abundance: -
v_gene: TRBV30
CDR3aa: CAWEGGLQETQYF

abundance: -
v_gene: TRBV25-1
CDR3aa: CASSGMGQAGGYTF

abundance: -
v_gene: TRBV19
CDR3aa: CASRRGAGGKNIQYF

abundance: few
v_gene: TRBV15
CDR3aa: CATSRSGLDYEQYF

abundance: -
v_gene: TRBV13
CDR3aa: CASSFTKYEQYF

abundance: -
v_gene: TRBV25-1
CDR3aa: CASSLNSYTEAFF

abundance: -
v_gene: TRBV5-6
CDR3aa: CASSLPGNTEAFF

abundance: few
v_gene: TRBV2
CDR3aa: CASRQAGTGELFF

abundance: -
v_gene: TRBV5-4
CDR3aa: CASSLYGWYRNTEAFF

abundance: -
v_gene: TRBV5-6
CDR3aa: CASSFRGQRNSPLHF

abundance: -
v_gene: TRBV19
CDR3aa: CASQDRQAGGKNIQYF

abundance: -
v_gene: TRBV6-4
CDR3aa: CASSDFRGGNTEAFF

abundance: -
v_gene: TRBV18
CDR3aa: CASSPPSGEAFF

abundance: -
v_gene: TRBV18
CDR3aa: CASSLRLAAPGEDTQYF

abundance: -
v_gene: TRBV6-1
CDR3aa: CASSERAVQGSNYGYTF

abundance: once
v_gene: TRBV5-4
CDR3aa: CASSLTGVGNTIYF

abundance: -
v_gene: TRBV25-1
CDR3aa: CASSEKGGKIEAFF

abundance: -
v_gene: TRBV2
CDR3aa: CASSEQNYEQYF

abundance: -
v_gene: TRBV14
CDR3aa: CASSQARGGTSGYTF

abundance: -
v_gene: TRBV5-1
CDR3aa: CASSLVFRGKTEAFF

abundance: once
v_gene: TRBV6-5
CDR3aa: CASSSREDYGYTF

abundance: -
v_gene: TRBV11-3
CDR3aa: CASSLGGLAGASYNEQFF

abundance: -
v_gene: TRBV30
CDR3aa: CAWSETRVTYTEAFF

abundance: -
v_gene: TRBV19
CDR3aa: CASSPPGTGPETQYF

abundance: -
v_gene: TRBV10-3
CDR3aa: CAISEGRAGGQETQYF

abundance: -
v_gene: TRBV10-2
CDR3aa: CASRLQREHEQYF

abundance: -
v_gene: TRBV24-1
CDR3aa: CATSDADRGSASTDTQYF

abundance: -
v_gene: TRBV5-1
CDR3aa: CASSLGSGATDTQYF

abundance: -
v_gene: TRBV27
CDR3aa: CASSRRVFVARVSDTGELFF

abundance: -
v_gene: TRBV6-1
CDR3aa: CASSEVYGQPQHF

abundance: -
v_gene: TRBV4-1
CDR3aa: CASSQVFGQLYGYTF

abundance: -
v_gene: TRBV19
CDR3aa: CATRTPTGGWSYDYGYTF

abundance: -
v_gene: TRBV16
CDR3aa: CASSQPGQGYQPQHF